Shown below are 23 T cell receptor beta chains from a single sample sequenced in a study of T cell responses to AZD1222 COVID-19 vaccine. Generated by immunoSEQ multiplex PCR, the TCRdb table keeps only in-frame clones and is missing some. The table shows approximately 52,000 clones, with approximately 90% occurring only once. The sample was peripheral blood, taken 28 days after the second AZD1222 dose. The receptors shown here come from an adult who received the AZD1222 COVID-19 vaccine.

This clone was observed once. This chain links TRBV7-8 with TRBJ1-6, with D possibly matching TRBD1 (5 bases). V shed 7 bases and J shed 8 bases, with 15 bases lying between them. This CDR3 has 14 amino acids. Germline CDR1 SGHVS, CDR2 FQNEAQ. As DNA, the CDR3 is TGTGCCAGCACCCCCTCGCCGGGGGATTCACCCCTCCACTTT. This translates into CASTPSPGDSPLHF.

This clone was recorded only once. For the CDR3, the DNA is TGTGCCAGCAGTTTACGCGGAGCTAACTATGGCTACACCTTC. Protein product: CASSLRGANYGYTF. This chain uses TRBV28 with TRBJ1-2; no clear D. Germline V gene sequence: CDR1 MDHEN, CDR2 SYDVKM. V lost 2 bases and J 0 bases, leaving 7 bases between the germline ends. The CDR3 extends over 14 amino acids.

Turning to this clone: The sample carries other DNA sequences with the same CDR3. The genes are TRBV5-4 and TRBJ2-7, with 15 bases identical to TRBD2. The V gene end was trimmed by 3 bases and the J gene end by 2 bases; junction bases not matched to a gene: 3. Per the germline V gene, CDR1 is SGHNT and CDR2 is YYREEE (reference sequence). This CDR3 has 16 residues. CDR3 nucleotide sequence: TGTGCCAGCAGCTCAGGACTAGCGGGAGGGGCCTACGAGCAGTACTTC. Translation: CASSSGLAGGAYEQYF. The whole variable domain, filled in from reference TRBV5-4 and TRBJ2-7, reads ETGVTQSPTHLIKTRGQQVTLRCSSQSGHNTVSWYQQALGQGPQFIFQYYREEENGRGNFPPRFSGLQFPNYSSELNVNALELDDSALYLCASSSGLAGGAYEQYFGPGTRLTVT.

CDR3 sequence (DNA): TGTGCCAGCAGCTCGACAGGGAATCGTTACGAGCAGTACTTC. As protein: CASSSTGNRYEQYF. The chain couples TRBV11-2 to TRBJ2-7; 7 bases agree with TRBD1. The V and J ends lost 4 bases and 4 bases, in that order; junction bases with no gene match: 7. This CDR3 is built from 14 residues. Germline CDR1 reads SGHAT; CDR2 reads FQNNGV.

The chain carries TRBV19 and TRBJ2-7, with D possibly called TRBD1 or TRBD2 (5 bases each). Germline values: CDR1 LNHDA, CDR2 SQIVND (reference sequence). This CDR3 spans 15 amino acids. V shed 1 base and J shed 5 bases, with 15 bases lying between them. CDR3 sequence reads: CASSIGGTGFDEQYF. The CDR3 DNA reads as TGTGCCAGTAGTATAGGAGGGACCGGGTTCGACGAGCAGTACTTC.

This clone was seen a handful of times. The chain employs TRBV5-8 and TRBJ2-1; 9 bases match TRBD2. Germline CDR1 reads SGHTS; CDR2 reads YDEGEE. The CDR3 is 15 amino acids. With 6 bases clipped from V and 0 bases from J, the junction kept 4 bases outside the gene matches. Here the CDR3 reads CASTPSGISYNEQFF. The CDR3 bases are TGTGCCAGCACTCCTAGCGGGATCTCCTACAATGAGCAGTTCTTC.

The chain joins TRBV12-3 or TRBV12-4 to TRBJ2-1; D is possibly TRBD1 (5 bases). Trimming removed 7 bases from V and 6 bases from J, with 13 bases in between. The CDR3 sequence is 13 residues long. The CDR3 sequence is CASTPRGANEQFF. The DNA for the CDR3 is TGTGCCAGCACCCCTAGGGGCGCCAATGAGCAGTTCTTC.

The chain is built from TRBV3-1 (or the pseudogene TRBV3-2) and TRBJ2-2, with D maybe TRBD1 (6 bases). Germline CDR1 and CDR2: LGHDT and YNNKEL (reference sequence). The CDR3 length is 14 residues. V was trimmed by 4 bases and J by 1 base, leaving 7 bases between them. This CDR3 reads CASSPDRNTGELFF. The CDR3 region has the DNA TGTGCCAGCAGCCCGGACAGGAACACCGGGGAGCTGTTTTTT.

The chain combines TRBV7-2 with TRBJ2-1; 11 positions agree with TRBD2. Germline-derived CDR1 and CDR2 are SGHTA and FQGNSA. After removal of 2 bases from V and 4 bases from J, the junction contained 7 bases not matched to a gene. The CDR3 length is 17 residues. The CDR3 DNA is TGTGCCAGCAGCTTACAGGTGACTAGCGGGACTTACAATGAGCAGTTCTTC. This translates into CASSLQVTSGTYNEQFF.

V is TRBV11-3 and J is TRBJ2-7; possible D gene TRBD1, 6 bases. V dropped 5 bases and J dropped 2 bases, with 10 bases sitting between them. Germline V lookup: CDR1 SGHNT, CDR2 YENEEA. The length of the CDR3 is 13 residues. CDR3 DNA: TGTGCCAGCAGCCCTAGGGGGACCTACGAGCAGTACTTC. Encoded protein: CASSPRGTYEQYF.

V gene TRBV28 combines with J gene TRBJ1-1; tentatively, D is TRBD1 (6 bases). CDR1 MDHEN and CDR2 SYDVKM come from the germline V gene. V lost 6 bases, J lost 4 bases, and 12 bases lay in between. This CDR3 contains 13 residues. This CDR3 is CASSFAGVTEAFF. For the CDR3, the DNA is TGTGCCAGCAGCTTTGCAGGGGTCACTGAAGCTTTCTTT.

This clone showed up just once. V and J are TRBV30 and TRBJ2-1; TRBD2 agrees at 7 bases. Germline-derived CDR1 and CDR2 are GTSNPN and SVGIG (reference sequence). V gave up 2 bases and J gave up 9 bases; unmatched junction bases: 4. The CDR3 runs 12 residues. The CDR3 reads CAWSPVAGEQFF. In DNA form, the CDR3 reads TGTGCCTGGAGTCCAGTAGCGGGTGAGCAGTTCTTC.

V and J are TRBV19 and TRBJ2-3; 14 bases map to TRBD2. V shed 2 bases and J 2 bases; nucleotides not matched to a gene: 6. The CDR3 consists of 18 residues. In germline, CDR1 is LNHDA, CDR2 SQIVND (reference sequence). CDR3 in amino acids: CASSISGLAGVVTDTQYF. The DNA for the CDR3 is TGTGCCAGTAGTATATCGGGACTAGCGGGAGTAGTCACAGATACGCAGTATTTT.

This chain links TRBV5-6 with TRBJ2-7; TRBD2 matches at 7 bases. Germline CDR1 reads SGHDT; CDR2 reads YYEEEE. The length of the CDR3 is 15 residues. The junction had 6 bases not matched to a gene; V was cut back by 1 base and J by 2 bases. CDR3 protein: CASSLPPGTTYEQYF. CDR3 DNA sequence: TGTGCCAGCAGCTTGCCTCCCGGGACTACCTACGAGCAGTACTTC.

The genes are TRBV3-1 (or the pseudogene TRBV3-2) and TRBJ1-5; D not certain. Germline V gives CDR1 LGHDT, CDR2 YNNKEL (reference sequence). CDR3 length equals 13 residues. V lost 1 base and J 7 bases, leaving 8 bases between the germline ends. This chain's CDR3 is CASSQGENQPQHF. CDR3 sequence (DNA): TGTGCCAGCAGCCAAGGGGAAAACCAGCCCCAGCATTTT.

On this clone: At one boundary the junction diverges from the germline segment, which might be a read error. The J gene is TRBJ2-7, the V gene TRBV12-3 or TRBV12-4; D is ambiguous. There are 12 residues in the CDR3. For the CDR3, the DNA is TGTGCCAGCAGTTTGGACGGCAGGTCTTGGAGCTTC. Its protein product is CASSLDGRSWSF.

The genes are TRBV11-2 and TRBJ1-6; TRBD1 is a possible D gene (6 bases). CDR1 and CDR2 from the germline V gene are SGHAT and FQNNGV. This CDR3 is 19 amino acids long. V was cut by 0 bases and J by 4 bases, with 19 bases left in between. This chain's CDR3 is CASSLEVSGVQRYNSPLHF. The CDR3 DNA reads TGTGCCAGCAGCTTAGAGGTATCAGGGGTACAACGGTATAATTCACCCCTCCACTTT.

This clone was observed a handful of times. The chain combines TRBV7-9 with TRBJ2-1, with 10 bases fitting TRBD1. The CDR3 spans 16 residues. Germline CDR1 SEHNR, CDR2 FQNEAQ (reference sequence). With 5 bases clipped from V and 5 bases from J, the junction kept 9 bases outside the gene matches. CDR3 residues: CASSPGTGEANNEQFF. In DNA form, the CDR3 reads TGTGCCAGCAGCCCAGGGACAGGGGAAGCAAACAATGAGCAGTTCTTC.

The chain uses TRBV7-8 and TRBJ1-4; no clear D. CDR1 is SGHVS, CDR2 FQNEAQ, per germline. The CDR3 loop spans 14 amino acids. Trimming pared 1 base from V and 6 bases from J, leaving 9 bases between. The CDR3 coding sequence is TGTGCCAGCAGCTTAGATTTGAGGGATGAAAAACTGTTTTTT. This sequence encodes CASSLDLRDEKLFF.

The V call is TRBV10-2, the J call TRBJ1-5, with 11 positions matching TRBD1. From germline, CDR1 is WSHSY and CDR2 SAAADI. Losses at the gene ends were 6 bases for V and 5 bases for J; bases not matched to a gene: 6. This CDR3 has 15 residues. CDR3 nucleotide sequence: TGCGCCAGCAGCTGGACAGGGGGCCTTGATCAGCCCCAGCATTTT. It yields the protein CASSWTGGLDQPQHF.

This chain connects TRBV6-6 to TRBJ2-1, with D hard to call. Germline CDR1 and CDR2: MNHNY and SVGAGI (reference sequence). The CDR3 has 12 amino acids. Trimming took off 7 bases at V and 5 bases at J, with 9 bases between the two ends. In DNA, the CDR3 is TGTGCCAGCAATTCGAAGAACAATGAGCAGTTCTTC. Encoded protein: CASNSKNNEQFF.

The gene calls are TRBV7-6 and TRBJ1-1, with D maybe TRBD1 (6 bases). CDR3 length equals 15 residues. V was shortened by 5 bases and J by 5 bases, with 18 bases between the two germline ends. Germline CDR1 reads SGHVS; CDR2 reads FNYEAQ. The CDR3 coding sequence is TGTGCCAGCAGCCTTACGGGGACATGGAGGACTGAAGCTTTCTTT. Protein sequence: CASSLTGTWRTEAFF.

The rearrangement links TRBV28 to TRBJ2-1; 8 bases align to TRBD2. The CDR3 runs 18 residues. CDR1 is MDHEN and CDR2 is SYDVKM in the germline V gene. V dropped 10 bases and J dropped 0; count of bases not matched to a gene: 17. The CDR3 spells CANSRGLALPLSYNEQFF. The CDR3 DNA sequence: TGTGCCAACTCCCGAGGACTAGCCTTACCGCTCTCCTACAATGAGCAGTTCTTC.